This entry concerns a single TCR beta chain. Its antigen is not known. The data are from a study of T cell repertoires in cytomegalovirus infection. The wider study: The authors used CMV epitopes that were HLA-C-restricted (recently identified) and HLA-B-restricted (well studied). Through public TCR beta signatures, both CMV infection and matching HLA type were indicated.

There are 15 residues in the CDR3. Germline lookup yields CDR1 LGHNA and CDR2 YSLEER. V was cut by 3 bases and J by 0 bases, with 11 bases left in between. TCRdb re-called the reads through MiXCR, storing one row per CDR3 protein. This table has around 300,000 distinct CDR3 sequences, more than 20% appearing once. Specimen: cultured PBMCs, collected from culture after CMV antigen stimulation. The chain joins TRBV4-3 to TRBJ1-2; D ambiguous. The sequence was collected from a human donor in good health (CMV status not recorded). Some clones in this sample may be carry-over from other donors' samples. CDR3: CASSQVSAANYGYTF. In DNA form, the CDR3 reads TGCGCCAGCAGCCAGGTTTCAGCCGCTAACTATGGCTACACCTTC.